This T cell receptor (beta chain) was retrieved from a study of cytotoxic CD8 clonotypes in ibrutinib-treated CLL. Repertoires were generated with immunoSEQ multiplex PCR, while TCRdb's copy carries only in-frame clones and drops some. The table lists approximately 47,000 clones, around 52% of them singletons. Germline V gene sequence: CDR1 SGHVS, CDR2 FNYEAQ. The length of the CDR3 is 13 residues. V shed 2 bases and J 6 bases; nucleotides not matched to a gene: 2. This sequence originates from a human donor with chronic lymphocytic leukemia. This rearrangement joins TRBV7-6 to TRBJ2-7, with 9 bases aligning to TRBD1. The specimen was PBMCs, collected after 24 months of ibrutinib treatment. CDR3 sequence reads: CASSLPTGGEQYF. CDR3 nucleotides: TGTGCCAGCAGCTTACCGACAGGGGGCGAGCAGTACTTC.